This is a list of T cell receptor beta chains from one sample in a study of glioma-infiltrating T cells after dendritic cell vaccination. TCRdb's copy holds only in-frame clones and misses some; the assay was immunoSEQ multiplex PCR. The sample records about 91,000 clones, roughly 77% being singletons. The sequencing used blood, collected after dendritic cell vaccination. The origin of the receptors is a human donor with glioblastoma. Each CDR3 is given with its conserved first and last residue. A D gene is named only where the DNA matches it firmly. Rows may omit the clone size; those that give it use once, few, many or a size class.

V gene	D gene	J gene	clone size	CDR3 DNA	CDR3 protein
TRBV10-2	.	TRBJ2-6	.	TGCGCCAGCAGTGCCCAGGTTAATACCAATTTGACCCTGACTTTC	CASSAQVNTNLTLTF
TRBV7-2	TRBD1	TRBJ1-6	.	TGTGCCAGCAGCCCACGGACAGGGTGGGATAATTCACCCCTCCACTTT	CASSPRTGWDNSPLHF
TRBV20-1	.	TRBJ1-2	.	TGCAGTGCTAGGATTTCGGTTGTCTACACCTTC	CSARISVVYTF
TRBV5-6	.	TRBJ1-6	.	TGTGCCAGCAGCCTCGAAATCAGTAGCTCCCTCCACTTT	CASSLEISSSLHF
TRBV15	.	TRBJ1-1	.	TGTGCCACCAGCAGCCACAGGGAGAACACTGAAGCTTTCTTT	CATSSHRENTEAFF
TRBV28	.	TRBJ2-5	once	TGTGCCAGCAGTCCGGGACATAGCCAAGAGACCCAGTACTTC	CASSPGHSQETQYF
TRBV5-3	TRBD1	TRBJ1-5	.	TGTGCCAGAAGCAATACTCACAGGGGCCTCAATCAGCCCCAGCATTTT	CARSNTHRGLNQPQHF
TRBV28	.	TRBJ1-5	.	TGTGCCAGCACAGGGAGCAATCAGCCCCAGCATTTT	CASTGSNQPQHF
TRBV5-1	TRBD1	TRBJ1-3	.	TGCGCCAGCAGCTCTGATGGACAGGGGGCTTTCTCTGGAAACACCATATATTTT	CASSSDGQGAFSGNTIYF
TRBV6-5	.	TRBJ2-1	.	TGTGCCGTGCGTCGAGTTCCTTCTGGCAATGAGCAGTTCTTC	CAVRRVPSGNEQFF
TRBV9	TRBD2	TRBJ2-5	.	TGTGCCAGCAGCGTAGCTAGCAGGGAGGGGGAGACCCAGTACTTC	CASSVASREGETQYF
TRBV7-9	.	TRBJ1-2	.	TGTGCCAGCAGCTTAGCCACAGGGAGGGACTATGGCTACACCTTC	CASSLATGRDYGYTF
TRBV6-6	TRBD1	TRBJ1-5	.	TGTGCCAGCAGATATGGACAGGGGAAGGTGCAGCCCCAGCATTTT	CASRYGQGKVQPQHF
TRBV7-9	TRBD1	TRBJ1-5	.	TGTGCCAGCAGCCAGACAGGGGGCTCTCAGCCCCAGCATTTT	CASSQTGGSQPQHF
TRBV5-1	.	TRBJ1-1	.	TGCGCCAGCACCCGACAGCCGGCGAACACTGAAGCTTTCTTT	CASTRQPANTEAFF
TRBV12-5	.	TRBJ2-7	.	TGTGCTAGTGGTTTGCGAGGGAGCGAGCAGTACTTC	CASGLRGSEQYF
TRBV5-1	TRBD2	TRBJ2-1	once	TGCGCCAGCAGCGCAAAACTAGCGGGTGTACTCGATGAGCAGTTCTTC	CASSAKLAGVLDEQFF
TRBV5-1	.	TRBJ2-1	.	TGCGCCAGCAGCTTGGCTACGGGACAAGAGCAGTTCTTC	CASSLATGQEQFF
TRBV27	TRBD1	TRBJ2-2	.	TGTGCCAGCAGTTTAACTTCAGACAGGGGGCGCCCGATCGGGGAGCTGTTTTTT	CASSLTSDRGRPIGELFF
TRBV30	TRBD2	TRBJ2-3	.	TGTGCCTGGAGTCCCGGGACTAGCGGGAGCACAGATACGCAGTATTTT	CAWSPGTSGSTDTQYF
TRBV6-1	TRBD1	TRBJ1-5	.	TGTGCCAGCAGTGGGAGTACAGGGGGCAATCAGCCCCAGCATTTT	CASSGSTGGNQPQHF
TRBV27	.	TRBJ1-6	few	TGTGCCAGCAGTTCCAGGCTCCTCGGTTCACCCCTCCACTTT	CASSSRLLGSPLHF
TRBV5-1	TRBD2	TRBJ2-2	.	TGCGCCAGCAGCACTGCTAGCGGAGCGAACACCGGGGAGCTGTTTTTT	CASSTASGANTGELFF
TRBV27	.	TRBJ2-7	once	TGTGCCAGCAGTTTAACCGGGTCTCTTTACGAGCAGTACTTC	CASSLTGSLYEQYF
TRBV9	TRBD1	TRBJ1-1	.	TGTGCCAGCAGCCTCACGGGACAGCGTCTCTCTGAAGCTTTCTTT	CASSLTGQRLSEAFF
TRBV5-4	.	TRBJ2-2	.	TGTGCCAGCACCTCCCGTAGGGCGAACGGGGGCGGGGAGCTGTTTTTT	CASTSRRANGGGELFF
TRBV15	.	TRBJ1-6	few	TGTGCCACCAGCGAGAGGAATTCACCCCTCCACTTT	CATSERNSPLHF
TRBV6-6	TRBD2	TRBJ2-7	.	TGTGCCACTCAGACTAGCGGATCCTACGAGCAGTACTTC	CATQTSGSYEQYF
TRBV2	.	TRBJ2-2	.	TGTGCCAGCAGGAGTACGAGTGATACCGGGGAGCTGTTTTTT	CASRSTSDTGELFF
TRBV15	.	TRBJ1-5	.	TGTGCCACCCGGGAGGGACACAAGAATCAGCCCCAGCATTTT	CATREGHKNQPQHF
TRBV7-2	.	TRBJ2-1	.	TGTGCCAGCAGCTTACTCCAGTATTCCTACAATGAGCAGTTCTTC	CASSLLQYSYNEQFF
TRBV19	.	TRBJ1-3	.	TGTGCCAGTAGTGTAGGAAACACCATATATTTT	CASSVGNTIYF
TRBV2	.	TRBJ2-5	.	TGTGCCAGCAGGGGCGGCGGGGAGACCCAGTACTTC	CASRGGGETQYF
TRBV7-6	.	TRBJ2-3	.	TGTGCCAGCAGCTTAGACGGGTGGGTTGGAGATACGCAGTATTTT	CASSLDGWVGDTQYF
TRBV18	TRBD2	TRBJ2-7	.	TGTGCCAGCTCCCCTCCGGGGACTAGCGGGGCCCCTCGACGGGAGCAGTACTTC	CASSPPGTSGAPRREQYF
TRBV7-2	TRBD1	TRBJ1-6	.	TGTGCCAGCAGCTTACAGGGGGCGTTCCCGACGGGGTCACCCCTCCACTTT	CASSLQGAFPTGSPLHF
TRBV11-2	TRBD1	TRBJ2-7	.	TGTGCCAGCAGCTTTCCGGGACAGTTAAACGAGCAGTACTTC	CASSFPGQLNEQYF
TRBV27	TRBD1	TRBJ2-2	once	TGTGCCAGCAGACTCGGGACAGGGGGCACCGGGGAGCTGTTTTTT	CASRLGTGGTGELFF
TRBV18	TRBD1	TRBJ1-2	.	TGTGCCAGCTCACCAGGGACAGACCTCTATGGCTACACCTTC	CASSPGTDLYGYTF
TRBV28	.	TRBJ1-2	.	TGTGCCAGCAGTTTATCTCCCCCCTCGACACTTAACTATGGCTACACCTTC	CASSLSPPSTLNYGYTF
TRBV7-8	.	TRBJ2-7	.	TGTGCCAGCAGCTTCTCGAGTGAGCAGTACTTC	CASSFSSEQYF